This T cell receptor (beta chain) comes out of a study of blood T cells in healthy people across ages. Sample-barcoded 5' priming and a J-beta primer mix drove a second PCR of about 7 to 12 cycles. From the 5' RACE reads, TCRdb called clonotypes with MiXCR, one entry per CDR3 protein. This sample has about 590,000 distinct CDR3 sequences, with approximately 30% found just once. Germline V gives CDR1 SEHNR, CDR2 FQNEAQ (reference sequence). The CDR3 extends over 16 amino acids. V gave up 5 bases and J gave up 1 base, with 18 bases separating them. This clonotype was recorded many times. The sample providers were healthy Caucasian people from Russia, aged roughly 6 to 95. The authors drew about 10 milliliters of peripheral blood from each donor.

This chain joins TRBV7-9 and TRBJ2-7, with D perhaps given as TRBD1 or TRBD2 (5 bases each). This TCR came from a woman older than 75 in good health. The sequenced sample was blood. The CDR3 DNA follows: TGTGCCAGCAGCCCCTATTGGGGGATCGGGTCCTACGAGCAGTACTTC. This gives the protein CASSPYWGIGSYEQYF.